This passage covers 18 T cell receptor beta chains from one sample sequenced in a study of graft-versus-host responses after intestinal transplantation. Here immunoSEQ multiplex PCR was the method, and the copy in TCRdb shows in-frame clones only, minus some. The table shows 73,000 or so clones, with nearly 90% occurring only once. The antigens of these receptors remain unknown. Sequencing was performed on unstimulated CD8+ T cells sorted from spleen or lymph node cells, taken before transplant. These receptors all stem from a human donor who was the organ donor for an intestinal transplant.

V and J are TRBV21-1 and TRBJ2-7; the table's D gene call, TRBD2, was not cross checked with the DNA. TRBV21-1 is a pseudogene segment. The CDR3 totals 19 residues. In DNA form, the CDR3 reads TGTGCCAGCAGCATCCCGGAGGAGGGCCCGTCAAGACATTCCTACGAGCAGTACGTC. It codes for CASSIPEEGPSRHSYEQYV.

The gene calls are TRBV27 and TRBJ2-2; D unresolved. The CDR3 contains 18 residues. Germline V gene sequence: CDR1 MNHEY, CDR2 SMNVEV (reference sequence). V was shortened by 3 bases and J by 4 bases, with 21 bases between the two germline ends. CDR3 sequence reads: CASSFLSPGWVRTGELFF. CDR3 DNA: TGTGCCAGCAGTTTCCTATCCCCAGGATGGGTGCGCACCGGGGAGCTGTTTTTT.

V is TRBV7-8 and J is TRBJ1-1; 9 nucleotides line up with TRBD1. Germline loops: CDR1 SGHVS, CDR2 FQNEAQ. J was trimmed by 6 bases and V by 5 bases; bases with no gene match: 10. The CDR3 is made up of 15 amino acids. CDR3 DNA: TGTGCCAGCAGCCTAGATTGGGACAGGGTGGCTGAAGCTTTCTTT. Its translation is CASSLDWDRVAEAFF.

DNA of the CDR3: TGTGCCAGCAGCCCTACCTGGGGGGACTATGGCTACACCTTC. Its protein product is CASSPTWGDYGYTF. The J gene is TRBJ1-2, the V gene TRBV28; D is possibly TRBD1 (5 bases). The CDR3 consists of 14 residues. Germline V gene lookup returns CDR1 MDHEN and CDR2 SYDVKM. Trimming removed 6 bases from V and 3 bases from J, with 14 bases in between.

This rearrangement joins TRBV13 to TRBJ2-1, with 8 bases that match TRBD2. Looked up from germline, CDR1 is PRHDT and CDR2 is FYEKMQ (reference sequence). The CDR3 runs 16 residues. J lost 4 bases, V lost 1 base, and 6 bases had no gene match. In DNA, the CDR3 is TGTGCCAGCAGCTTAGTCGGGGGGGGCACTTACAATGAGCAGTTCTTC. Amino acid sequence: CASSLVGGGTYNEQFF.

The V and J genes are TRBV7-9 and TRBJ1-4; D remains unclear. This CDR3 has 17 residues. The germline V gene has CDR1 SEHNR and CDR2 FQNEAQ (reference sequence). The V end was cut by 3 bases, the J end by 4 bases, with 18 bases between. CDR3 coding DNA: TGTGCCAGCAGCTTGGCCCCCCCGGGAAAGGGTAATGAAAAACTGTTTTTT. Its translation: CASSLAPPGKGNEKLFF. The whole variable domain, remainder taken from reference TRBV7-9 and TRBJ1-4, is DTGVSQNPRHKITKRGQNVTFRCDPISEHNRLYWYRQTLGQGPEFLTYFQNEAQLEKSRLLSDRFSAERPKGSFSTLEIQRTEQGDSAMYLCASSLAPPGKGNEKLFFGSGTQLSVL.

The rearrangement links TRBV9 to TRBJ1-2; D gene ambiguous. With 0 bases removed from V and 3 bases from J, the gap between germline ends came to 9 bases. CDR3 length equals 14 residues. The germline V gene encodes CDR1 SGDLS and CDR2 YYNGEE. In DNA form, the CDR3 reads TGTGCCAGCAGCGTAGGTCCCGGGGACTATGGCTACACCTTC. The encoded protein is CASSVGPGDYGYTF.

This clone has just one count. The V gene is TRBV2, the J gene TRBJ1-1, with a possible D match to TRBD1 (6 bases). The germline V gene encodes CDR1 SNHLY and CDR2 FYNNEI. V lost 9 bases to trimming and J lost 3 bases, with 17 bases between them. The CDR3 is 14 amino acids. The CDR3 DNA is TGTGCCAGAACAGGGCACTCAGAGGACACTGAAGCTTTCTTT. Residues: CARTGHSEDTEAFF.

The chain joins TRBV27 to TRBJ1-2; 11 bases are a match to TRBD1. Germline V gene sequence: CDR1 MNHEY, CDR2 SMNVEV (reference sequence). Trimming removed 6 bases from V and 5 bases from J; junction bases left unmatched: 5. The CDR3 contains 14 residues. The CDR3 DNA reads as TGTGCCAGCAGATTAGGGACAGGGGGGTATGGCTACACCTTC. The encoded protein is CASRLGTGGYGYTF.

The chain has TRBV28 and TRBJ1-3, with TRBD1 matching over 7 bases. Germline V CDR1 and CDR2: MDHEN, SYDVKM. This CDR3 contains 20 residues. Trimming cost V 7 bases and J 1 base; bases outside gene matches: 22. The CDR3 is CASKSNRGGLQLWSGNTIYF. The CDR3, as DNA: TGTGCCAGCAAATCAAACAGGGGAGGTCTCCAGCTCTGGTCTGGAAACACCATATATTTT.

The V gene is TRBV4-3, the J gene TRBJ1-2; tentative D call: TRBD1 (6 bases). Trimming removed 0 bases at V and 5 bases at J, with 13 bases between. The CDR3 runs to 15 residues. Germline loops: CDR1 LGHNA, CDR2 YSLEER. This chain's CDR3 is CASSQEESGAYGYTF. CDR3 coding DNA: TGCGCCAGCAGCCAAGAAGAGTCAGGGGCTTATGGCTACACCTTC.

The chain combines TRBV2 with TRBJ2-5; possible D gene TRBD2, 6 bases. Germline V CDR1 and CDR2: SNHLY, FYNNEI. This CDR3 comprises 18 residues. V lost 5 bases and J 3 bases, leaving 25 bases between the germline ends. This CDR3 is CASSSWGERAPQEETQYF. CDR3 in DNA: TGTGCCAGCAGTTCCTGGGGGGAGCGGGCCCCTCAGGAAGAGACCCAGTACTTC.

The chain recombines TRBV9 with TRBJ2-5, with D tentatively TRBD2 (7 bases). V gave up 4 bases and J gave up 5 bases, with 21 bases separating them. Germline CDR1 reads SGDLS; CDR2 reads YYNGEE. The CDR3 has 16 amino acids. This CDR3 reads CASSFPRGGAEETQYF. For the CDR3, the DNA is TGTGCCAGCAGCTTCCCAAGGGGGGGCGCCGAGGAGACCCAGTACTTC.

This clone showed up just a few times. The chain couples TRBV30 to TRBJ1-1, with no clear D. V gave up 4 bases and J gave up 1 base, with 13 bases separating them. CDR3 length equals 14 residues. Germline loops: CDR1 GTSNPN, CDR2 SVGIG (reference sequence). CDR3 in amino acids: CAWTLGRRNTEAFF. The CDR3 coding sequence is TGTGCCTGGACCCTTGGAAGGAGGAACACTGAAGCTTTCTTT.

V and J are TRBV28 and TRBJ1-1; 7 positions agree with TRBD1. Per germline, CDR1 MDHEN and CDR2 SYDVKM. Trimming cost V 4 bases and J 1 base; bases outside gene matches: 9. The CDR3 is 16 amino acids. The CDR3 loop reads CASSWIRQGRNTEAFF. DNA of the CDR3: TGTGCCAGCAGTTGGATCCGACAGGGAAGGAACACTGAAGCTTTCTTT.

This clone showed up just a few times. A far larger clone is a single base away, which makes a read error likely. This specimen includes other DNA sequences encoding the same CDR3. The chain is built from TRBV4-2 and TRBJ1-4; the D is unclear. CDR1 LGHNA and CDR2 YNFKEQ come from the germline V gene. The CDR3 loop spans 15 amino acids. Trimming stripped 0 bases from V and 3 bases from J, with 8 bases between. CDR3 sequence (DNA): TGTGCCAGCAGCCAAGATCTCAGTTCTAATGAAAAACTGTTTTTT. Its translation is CASSQDLSSNEKLFF.

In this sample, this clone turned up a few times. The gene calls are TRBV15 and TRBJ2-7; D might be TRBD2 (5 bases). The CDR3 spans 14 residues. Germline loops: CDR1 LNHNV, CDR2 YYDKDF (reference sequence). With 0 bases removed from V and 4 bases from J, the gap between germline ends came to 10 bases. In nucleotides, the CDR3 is TGTGCCACCAGCAGAGATCATCGGGGTTACGAGCAGTACGTC. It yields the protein CATSRDHRGYEQYV.

The CDR3 sequence is CASSDVRRGGELFF. CDR3 in DNA: TGTGCCAGCAGTGACGTAAGAAGAGGGGGGGAGCTGTTTTTT. The rearrangement uses TRBV2 and TRBJ2-2, with D possibly TRBD2 on 5 matching bases. The germline V gene encodes CDR1 SNHLY and CDR2 FYNNEI. The CDR3 sequence is 14 residues long. Between the trimmed V and J ends, which lost 3 bases and 8 bases, there was a span of 13 bases. Together with reference TRBV2 and TRBJ2-2, the CDR3 gives the full variable domain: EPEVTQTPSHQVTQMGQEVILRCVPISNHLYFYWYRQILGQKVEFLVSFYNNEISEKSEIFDDQFSVERPDGSNFTLKIRSTKLEDSAMYFCASSDVRRGGELFFGEGSRLTVL.